A selection of T cell receptor beta chains follows, all from one sample in a study of shared clonotypes between healthy human individuals. TCRdb's table, derived via immunoSEQ multiplex PCR, lists solely in-frame clones and lacks some. The table records over a million clones, roughly 97% of them present only once. Material for sequencing was naive CD4+ T cells sorted from blood. The source of these receptors is a man aged 25 to 40 in good health. The CDR3 runs from the conserved cysteine through the conserved F or W. The D gene is left open where the match is weak. Clone sizes are given selectively: once, few, many, or a class where the clone is expanded.

clone_size: .; j_call: TRBJ1-1; d_call: .; v_call: TRBV7-6; cdr3_nt: TGTGCCAGCAGCCTATGGAGGGACACTGAAGCTTTCTTT; cdr3_aa: CASSLWRDTEAFF
clone_size: .; j_call: TRBJ1-1; d_call: .; v_call: TRBV5-1; cdr3_nt: TGCGCCAGCAGCGACTTGGACGGGAACACTGAAGCTTTCTTT; cdr3_aa: CASSDLDGNTEAFF
clone_size: .; j_call: TRBJ2-1; d_call: .; v_call: TRBV6-1; cdr3_nt: TGTGCCAGCAGTGTTGACTCGTACAATGAGCAGTTCTTC; cdr3_aa: CASSVDSYNEQFF
clone_size: .; j_call: TRBJ2-2; d_call: .; v_call: TRBV5-4; cdr3_nt: TGTGCCAGCAGCTTGCCGGGGTGGAGGGACGGGGAGCTGTTTTTT; cdr3_aa: CASSLPGWRDGELFF
clone_size: .; j_call: TRBJ2-3; d_call: .; v_call: TRBV5-4; cdr3_nt: TGTGCCAGCAGCCAGGATGCAGGGCGGACAGATACGCAGTATTTT; cdr3_aa: CASSQDAGRTDTQYF
clone_size: .; j_call: TRBJ1-1; d_call: .; v_call: TRBV27; cdr3_nt: TGTGCCAGCAGTTCCCCCCGGTGGGACACTGAAGCTTTCTTT; cdr3_aa: CASSSPRWDTEAFF
clone_size: .; j_call: TRBJ2-1; d_call: TRBD2; v_call: TRBV29-1; cdr3_nt: TGCAGCGTGAGCGCTAGCGGGAGTATCTACAATGAGCAGTTCTTC; cdr3_aa: CSVSASGSIYNEQFF
clone_size: few; j_call: TRBJ1-5; d_call: TRBD1; v_call: TRBV30; cdr3_nt: TGTGCCTGGAGTAGGGACAGCGGGAACAATCAGCCCCAGCATTTT; cdr3_aa: CAWSRDSGNNQPQHF
clone_size: .; j_call: TRBJ2-5; d_call: TRBD2; v_call: TRBV7-6; cdr3_nt: TGTGCCAGCAGCTTAGCGGGAGGGCCAGAGACCCAGTACTTC; cdr3_aa: CASSLAGGPETQYF
clone_size: .; j_call: TRBJ2-6; d_call: .; v_call: TRBV5-1; cdr3_nt: TGCGCCAGCAGTCTACCGGTCTCTGGGGCCAACGTCCTGACTTTC; cdr3_aa: CASSLPVSGANVLTF
clone_size: .; j_call: TRBJ1-1; d_call: .; v_call: TRBV15; cdr3_nt: TGTGCCACCAGCGGAGGGCAGGGTTCCACTGAAGCTTTCTTT; cdr3_aa: CATSGGQGSTEAFF
clone_size: .; j_call: TRBJ2-1; d_call: TRBD2; v_call: TRBV5-1; cdr3_nt: TGCGCCAGCAGCAGCACTAGCGGGAGGGCCGGTGAGCAGTTCTTC; cdr3_aa: CASSSTSGRAGEQFF
clone_size: .; j_call: TRBJ2-7; d_call: TRBD2; v_call: TRBV9; cdr3_nt: TGTGCCAGCAGCAGGACTAGCGGGAGGGTCCACGAGCAGTACTTC; cdr3_aa: CASSRTSGRVHEQYF
clone_size: .; j_call: TRBJ2-2; d_call: .; v_call: TRBV5-5; cdr3_nt: TGTGCCAGCAGCTTGGGGGGATTCGGGGAGCTGTTTTTT; cdr3_aa: CASSLGGFGELFF
clone_size: .; j_call: TRBJ2-3; d_call: .; v_call: TRBV2; cdr3_nt: TGTGCCAGCAGTGAGGGAGGCTCAGATACGCAGTATTTT; cdr3_aa: CASSEGGSDTQYF
clone_size: .; j_call: TRBJ1-1; d_call: TRBD1; v_call: TRBV6-6; cdr3_nt: TGTGCCAGCAGCAGGGGGATGAGGGGTGAAGCTTTCTTT; cdr3_aa: CASSRGMRGEAFF
clone_size: .; j_call: TRBJ2-3; d_call: .; v_call: TRBV29-1; cdr3_nt: TGCAGCGTTTTAGGTTCGGGAGCTAGCACAGATACGCAGTATTTT; cdr3_aa: CSVLGSGASTDTQYF
clone_size: .; j_call: TRBJ2-3; d_call: .; v_call: TRBV14; cdr3_nt: TGTGCCAGCCAAAGCAGGGTCACAGATACGCAGTATTTT; cdr3_aa: CASQSRVTDTQYF
clone_size: .; j_call: TRBJ1-2; d_call: .; v_call: TRBV7-2; cdr3_nt: TGTGCCAGCAGCTTAGGGGATCCTGGCTACACCTTC; cdr3_aa: CASSLGDPGYTF
clone_size: .; j_call: TRBJ2-1; d_call: .; v_call: TRBV23-1; cdr3_nt: TGCGCCAGCGGGCTTTGGAGGGTCGGTTCCTACAATGAGCAGTTCTTC; cdr3_aa: CASGLWRVGSYNEQFF
clone_size: .; j_call: TRBJ2-2; d_call: .; v_call: TRBV2; cdr3_nt: TGTGCCAGCGCGGAAGTTACCGGGGAGCTGTTTTTT; cdr3_aa: CASAEVTGELFF
clone_size: .; j_call: TRBJ2-1; d_call: .; v_call: TRBV28; cdr3_nt: TGTGCCAGCACCGTAGGAACATCTCTTTCCAATGAGCAGTTCTTC; cdr3_aa: CASTVGTSLSNEQFF
clone_size: .; j_call: TRBJ2-3; d_call: TRBD2; v_call: TRBV10-1; cdr3_nt: TGCGCCAGCAGCCTAGCGGGGACAGATACGCAGTATTTT; cdr3_aa: CASSLAGTDTQYF
clone_size: .; j_call: TRBJ2-7; d_call: TRBD1; v_call: TRBV18; cdr3_nt: TGTGCCAGCTCTTTCCGGGACAGCAAAACCTACGAGCAGTACTTC; cdr3_aa: CASSFRDSKTYEQYF
clone_size: .; j_call: TRBJ2-7; d_call: TRBD1; v_call: TRBV6-1; cdr3_nt: TGTGCCAGCCGGTTGACAGGGGCGACCTACGAGCAGTACTTC; cdr3_aa: CASRLTGATYEQYF
clone_size: .; j_call: TRBJ2-1; d_call: .; v_call: TRBV5-7; cdr3_nt: TGTGCCAGCAGCACCGGGATTTCAATTTACTCGAACAATGAGCAGTTCTTC; cdr3_aa: CASSTGISIYSNNEQFF
clone_size: .; j_call: TRBJ1-1; d_call: TRBD1; v_call: TRBV9; cdr3_nt: TGTGCCAGCAGCCCCCGGGACAGGGCTAAGCCTGAAGCTTTCTTT; cdr3_aa: CASSPRDRAKPEAFF
clone_size: .; j_call: TRBJ1-4; d_call: .; v_call: TRBV15; cdr3_nt: TGTGCCACCAGCGGTTACAGGGCCTTTAATGAAAAACTGTTTTTT; cdr3_aa: CATSGYRAFNEKLFF
clone_size: .; j_call: TRBJ1-1; d_call: .; v_call: TRBV27; cdr3_nt: TGTGCCAGCAGTTTCCTAGGGTCTGAAGCTTTCTTT; cdr3_aa: CASSFLGSEAFF
clone_size: few; j_call: TRBJ1-5; d_call: .; v_call: TRBV6-5; cdr3_nt: TGTGCCAGCAGTTACCCTACAGGGAGAGGCAATCAGCCCCAGCATTTT; cdr3_aa: CASSYPTGRGNQPQHF
clone_size: .; j_call: TRBJ2-7; d_call: TRBD1; v_call: TRBV5-1; cdr3_nt: TGCGCCAGCAGCTTGGCGAACATACAGGGGAACGAGCAGTACTTC; cdr3_aa: CASSLANIQGNEQYF
clone_size: .; j_call: TRBJ2-7; d_call: .; v_call: TRBV10-1; cdr3_nt: TGCGCCAGCATGCGGAGTCGGTACGAGCAGTACTTC; cdr3_aa: CASMRSRYEQYF
clone_size: .; j_call: TRBJ1-1; d_call: .; v_call: TRBV10-1; cdr3_nt: TGCGCCAGCAGTGATAAAGCTCACCCAGCTTTCTTT; cdr3_aa: CASSDKAHPAFF
clone_size: .; j_call: TRBJ2-7; d_call: .; v_call: TRBV4-3; cdr3_nt: TGCGCCAGCAGCCAAGATCCCGATTACGAGCAGTACTTC; cdr3_aa: CASSQDPDYEQYF
clone_size: .; j_call: TRBJ2-7; d_call: TRBD2; v_call: TRBV28; cdr3_nt: TGTGCCAGCAGTCCATTGACTAGCGGGAGGGACGAGCAGTACTTC; cdr3_aa: CASSPLTSGRDEQYF
clone_size: once; j_call: TRBJ1-5; d_call: TRBD1; v_call: TRBV5-1; cdr3_nt: TGCGCCAGCAGAATCGACAGGGATCAGCCCCAGCATTTT; cdr3_aa: CASRIDRDQPQHF
clone_size: .; j_call: TRBJ2-7; d_call: .; v_call: TRBV7-8; cdr3_nt: TGTGCCAGCAGCCATAGTCCCCACGAGCAGTACTTC; cdr3_aa: CASSHSPHEQYF
clone_size: .; j_call: TRBJ2-7; d_call: .; v_call: TRBV20-1; cdr3_nt: TGCAGTGCTAGAGGATGGGACGAGCAGTACTTC; cdr3_aa: CSARGWDEQYF
clone_size: .; j_call: TRBJ2-1; d_call: .; v_call: TRBV5-8; cdr3_nt: TGTGCCAGTATAGCGGAATGGGGTGAGCAGTTCTTC; cdr3_aa: CASIAEWGEQFF
clone_size: once; j_call: TRBJ2-4; d_call: .; v_call: TRBV28; cdr3_nt: TGTGCCAGCAGTTTTTCAATTACCAAACACATTCAGTACTTC; cdr3_aa: CASSFSITKHIQYF
clone_size: .; j_call: TRBJ2-1; d_call: TRBD1; v_call: TRBV5-5; cdr3_nt: TGTGCCAGCAGCCTCAGGACAGGGATCTACAATGAGCAGTTCTTC; cdr3_aa: CASSLRTGIYNEQFF
clone_size: .; j_call: TRBJ2-1; d_call: TRBD2; v_call: TRBV5-6; cdr3_nt: TGTGCCAGCGGCCCAAGGCCATTAGCGGGATACTACAATGAGCAGTTCTTC; cdr3_aa: CASGPRPLAGYYNEQFF
clone_size: .; j_call: TRBJ2-1; d_call: .; v_call: TRBV5-1; cdr3_nt: TGCGCCAGCAGCTTGGAGGCGGCCAGCTCCTACAATGAGCAGTTCTTC; cdr3_aa: CASSLEAASSYNEQFF
clone_size: .; j_call: TRBJ2-1; d_call: TRBD1; v_call: TRBV7-8; cdr3_nt: TGTGCCAGCAGCCCCTCGGGGACAGGGGGGCAATACAATGAGCAGTTCTTC; cdr3_aa: CASSPSGTGGQYNEQFF
clone_size: .; j_call: TRBJ2-1; d_call: .; v_call: TRBV2; cdr3_nt: TGTGCCAGCAGTGAAAGGAGGCGGCCGATTGTTTACAATGAGCAGTTCTTC; cdr3_aa: CASSERRRPIVYNEQFF
clone_size: .; j_call: TRBJ2-1; d_call: .; v_call: TRBV7-2; cdr3_nt: TGTGCCAGCAGCAACGCCCGAACCAGCGGCGGCCGCGATGAGCAGTTCTTC; cdr3_aa: CASSNARTSGGRDEQFF
clone_size: once; j_call: TRBJ2-2; d_call: .; v_call: TRBV11-3; cdr3_nt: TGTGCCAGCAGCTTCCATACGATAGGTCCGAACACCGGGGAGCTGTTTTTT; cdr3_aa: CASSFHTIGPNTGELFF
clone_size: .; j_call: TRBJ2-2; d_call: TRBD2; v_call: TRBV9; cdr3_nt: TGTGCCAGCAGATTGACTAGCGGGGACACCGGGGAGCTGTTTTTT; cdr3_aa: CASRLTSGDTGELFF
clone_size: .; j_call: TRBJ1-4; d_call: .; v_call: TRBV18; cdr3_nt: TGTGCCAGCTCACCATTTCAGGACGTTAATGAAAAACTGTTTTTT; cdr3_aa: CASSPFQDVNEKLFF
clone_size: .; j_call: TRBJ2-3; d_call: .; v_call: TRBV5-1; cdr3_nt: TGCGCCAGCAGCTTGGTCAACCATGAGTCGGATACGCAGTATTTT; cdr3_aa: CASSLVNHESDTQYF
clone_size: .; j_call: TRBJ1-1; d_call: TRBD1; v_call: TRBV6-5; cdr3_nt: TGTGCCAGCAGTTACTCGATGACAGGGGACACTGAAGCTTTCTTT; cdr3_aa: CASSYSMTGDTEAFF
clone_size: .; j_call: TRBJ1-2; d_call: .; v_call: TRBV6-4; cdr3_nt: TGTGCCAGCAGTGACAACGGTTATGGCTACACCTTC; cdr3_aa: CASSDNGYGYTF
clone_size: .; j_call: TRBJ1-2; d_call: .; v_call: TRBV6-6; cdr3_nt: TGTGCCAGCAGAGAAATAAAGGCGGATGGCTACACCTTC; cdr3_aa: CASREIKADGYTF
clone_size: once; j_call: TRBJ2-1; d_call: TRBD2; v_call: TRBV5-4; cdr3_nt: TGTGCCAGCAGCTTACCGGGACTAGAGGGTCATGAGCAGTTCTTC; cdr3_aa: CASSLPGLEGHEQFF
clone_size: .; j_call: TRBJ1-4; d_call: TRBD1; v_call: TRBV6-1; cdr3_nt: TGTGCCAGCAGGAGACAGGGGGCAATCAGTGAAAAACTGTTTTTT; cdr3_aa: CASRRQGAISEKLFF
clone_size: .; j_call: TRBJ2-7; d_call: .; v_call: TRBV5-6; cdr3_nt: TGTGCCAGCAGCTTGTGGGGGGTCAACGAGCAGTACTTC; cdr3_aa: CASSLWGVNEQYF